Presented here are 23 T cell receptor beta chains from one specimen sequenced in a study of blood T cell repertoires in COVID-19. Clones were read by immunoSEQ multiplex PCR, and TCRdb kept only the in-frame ones, dropping some. Here the sample spans a few hundred thousand clones, 86% being singletons. Sequenced input: peripheral blood. The origin of the receptors is a man between 60 and 75 years old with acute or convalescent COVID-19.

The V call is TRBV19, the J call TRBJ2-3; a weak D match, TRBD2 (7 bases). Trimming shortened V by 4 bases and J by 3 bases, and 14 bases separated the two germline ends. Germline-derived CDR1 and CDR2 are LNHDA and SQIVND (reference sequence). The CDR3 contains 15 residues. In DNA form, the CDR3 reads TGTGCCAGTAGTAACGGCAGGGGAGGGACAGATACGCAGTATTTT. Protein sequence: CASSNGRGGTDTQYF.

The gene calls are TRBV27 and TRBJ1-2; D is ambiguous. The CDR3 spans 15 residues. The germline V and J ends were trimmed by 5 bases and 6 bases, with 19 bases remaining between them. From germline, CDR1 is MNHEY and CDR2 SMNVEV (reference sequence). Here the CDR3 DNA reads TGTGCCAGCAGTGGTGGGCCGGGGAGGAGTGATGGCTACACCTTC. It specifies CASSGGPGRSDGYTF.

The chain combines TRBV3-1 (or the pseudogene TRBV3-2) with TRBJ1-1; the D gene is possibly TRBD1 (6 bases). CDR3 length: 15 amino acids. Trimming shortened V by 2 bases and J by 7 bases, and 17 bases separated the two germline ends. Germline-derived CDR1 and CDR2 are LGHDT and YNNKEL (reference sequence). The CDR3 here is CASSQRGGGLREAFF. The CDR3 DNA is TGTGCCAGCAGCCAACGCGGGGGGGGGCTTCGTGAAGCTTTCTTT.

The J gene is TRBJ1-4, the V gene TRBV28; D is uncertain. The CDR3 is 15 residues long. In germline, CDR1 is MDHEN, CDR2 SYDVKM. Trimming pared 3 bases from V and 3 bases from J, leaving 11 bases between. The CDR3 DNA reads TGTGCCAGCAGTTTTTACGGGGAGCCTAATGAAAAACTGTTTTTT. Translated, it gives CASSFYGEPNEKLFF.

This clone was recorded once. J is TRBJ2-2 and V is TRBV28; possible D gene TRBD1, 6 bases. In germline, CDR1 is MDHEN, CDR2 SYDVKM. The CDR3 is 14 residues long. The ends were cut back, 7 bases at V and 4 bases at J, with 13 bases in the middle. CDR3 loop: CASIAGVVTGELFF. As DNA, the CDR3 is TGTGCCAGCATAGCAGGGGTAGTCACCGGGGAGCTGTTTTTT.

V is TRBV6-5 and J is TRBJ2-1; the D gene is possibly TRBD2 (5 bases). V was pared by 6 bases and J by 7 bases, with 13 bases between. The CDR3 is 13 amino acids. Per the germline V gene, CDR1 is MNHEY and CDR2 is SVGAGI. CDR3: CASSRGGWNEQFF. The CDR3 nucleotides are TGTGCCAGCAGCCGGGGTGGGTGGAATGAGCAGTTCTTC.

The chain couples TRBV5-1 to TRBJ1-1, with no clear D. V was cut by 0 bases and J by 0 bases, with 9 bases left in between. Looked up from germline, CDR1 is SGHRS and CDR2 is YFSETQ. The CDR3 spans 15 residues. Written as DNA, the CDR3 is TGCGCCAGCAGCTTGGCTGGTCCGGTGAACACTGAAGCTTTCTTT. Protein sequence: CASSLAGPVNTEAFF.

The chain joins TRBV30 to TRBJ2-2; 8 bases are shared with TRBD1. J lost 7 bases, V lost 0 bases, and 7 bases had no gene match. Per the germline V gene, CDR1 is GTSNPN and CDR2 is SVGIG (reference sequence). The CDR3 has 15 residues. CDR3 protein: CAWSVSRGLIGELFF. CDR3 in DNA: TGTGCCTGGAGTGTATCCAGGGGGCTAATCGGGGAGCTGTTTTTT. Full variable domain (missing parts from reference TRBV30 and TRBJ2-2): SQTIHQWPATLVQPVGSPLSLECTVEGTSNPNLYWYRQAAGRGLQLLFYSVGIGQISSEVPQNLSASRPQDRQFILSSKKLLLSDSGFYLCAWSVSRGLIGELFFGEGSRLTVL.

The chain has TRBV19 and TRBJ1-1; TRBD1 agrees at 9 bases. The CDR3 spans 16 residues. J gave up 3 bases and V 4 bases, and 9 bases lay outside the gene matches. Germline values: CDR1 LNHDA, CDR2 SQIVND (reference sequence). CDR3 region: CASSRKPGQGDTEAFF. CDR3 in DNA: TGTGCCAGTAGTAGAAAACCGGGACAGGGAGACACTGAAGCTTTCTTT.

The chain recombines TRBV5-1 with TRBJ2-1; 7 positions agree with TRBD1. The CDR3 has 15 residues. CDR1 is SGHRS and CDR2 is YFSETQ in the germline V gene. The V segment lost 5 bases and the J segment 2 bases; nucleotides outside the gene matches: 7. This CDR3 reads CASSPRQGTYNEQFF. In DNA form, the CDR3 reads TGCGCCAGCAGTCCGAGACAGGGCACCTACAATGAGCAGTTCTTC.

The J gene is TRBJ2-5, the V gene TRBV14, with TRBD2 identical over 9 bases. The V segment lost 5 bases and the J segment 2 bases; nucleotides outside the gene matches: 6. Germline CDR1 SGHDN, CDR2 FVKESK. The length of the CDR3 is 15 residues. The CDR3 bases are TGTGCCAGCAGCGTAGGGACTAGCAGTCAAGAGACCCAGTACTTC. Its protein is CASSVGTSSQETQYF.

The chain joins TRBV7-2 to TRBJ2-3, with 10 bases fitting TRBD2. The ends lost 6 bases at V and 0 bases at J; junction bases unmatched: 6. The germline V gene has CDR1 SGHTA and CDR2 FQGNSA. The CDR3 has 16 amino acids. For the CDR3, the DNA is TGTGCCAGCAGAACGGGACTAGCGCCTAGCACAGATACGCAGTATTTT. As protein: CASRTGLAPSTDTQYF.

This clone was counted between two and nine times. The rearrangement uses TRBV5-1 and TRBJ2-7; D is uncertain. Trimming left V 2 bases short and J 6 bases short, with 15 bases between. The CDR3 consists of 14 residues. Germline V gene data show CDR1 as SGHRS and CDR2 as YFSETQ. Written as DNA, the CDR3 is TGCGCCAGCAGCTTTGATACAGTTGCGAGCGAGCAGTACTTC. Its translation is CASSFDTVASEQYF. The entire variable domain, with the rest obtained from reference TRBV5-1 and TRBJ2-7, is as follows: KAGVTQTPRYLIKTRGQQVTLSCSPISGHRSVSWYQQTPGQGLQFLFEYFSETQRNKGNFPGRFSGRQFSNSRSEMNVSTLELGDSALYLCASSFDTVASEQYFGPGTRLTVT.

Concerning this clone: The sample holds other DNA sequences that translate to the same CDR3. V gene TRBV6-5 combines with J gene TRBJ1-1, with D possibly TRBD1 on 6 matching bases. The CDR3 length is 14 residues. Germline V CDR1 and CDR2: MNHEY, SVGAGI. Trimming cost V 7 bases and J 1 base, with 13 bases left between them. The CDR3: CASKLQGANTEAFF. The CDR3 coding sequence is TGTGCCAGCAAACTACAGGGAGCGAACACTGAAGCTTTCTTT.

V gene TRBV7-3 combines with J gene TRBJ2-2, with 10 bases that match TRBD2. The CDR3 sequence is 16 residues long. Germline V CDR1 and CDR2: SGHTA, FQGTGA. V lost 2 bases to trimming and J lost 6 bases; unmatched junction nucleotides: 6. The CDR3 is CASSLGASGSAGELFF. CDR3 in DNA: TGTGCCAGCAGCTTAGGGGCTAGCGGGAGCGCCGGGGAGCTGTTTTTT.

The rearrangement joins TRBV19 to TRBJ2-3; 10 nucleotides agree with TRBD2. CDR1 and CDR2 (germline): LNHDA, SQIVND (reference sequence). This CDR3 has 15 residues. The J segment lost 1 base and the V segment lost 6 bases, leaving 4 bases of the junction unmatched. The chain's CDR3 is CASSLAGDGTDTQYF. The CDR3 nucleotides read TGTGCCAGTAGCCTAGCGGGAGATGGCACAGATACGCAGTATTTT. The full variable domain, its missing parts supplied by reference TRBV19 and TRBJ2-3, is DGGITQSPKYLFRKEGQNVTLSCEQNLNHDAMYWYRQDPGQGLRLIYYSQIVNDFQKGDIAEGYSVSREKKESFPLTVTSAQKNPTAFYLCASSLAGDGTDTQYFGPGTRLTVL.

The chain has TRBV29-1 and TRBJ2-2; 8 bases fit TRBD1. Germline trimming cut 4 bases from V and 5 bases from J; bases unmatched to any gene: 15. The CDR3 runs to 17 residues. Germline loops: CDR1 SQVTM, CDR2 ANQGSEA. This chain's CDR3 is CSVVGAGGVGRTGELFF. CDR3 bases: TGCAGCGTTGTCGGGGCAGGGGGCGTAGGACGGACCGGGGAGCTGTTTTTT.

The CDR3 DNA sequence: TGTGCCAGCAGCCCCGGGACCCGCGGGGGCAATGAGCAGTTCTTC. Translating it yields CASSPGTRGGNEQFF. This chain joins TRBV13 and TRBJ2-1; 7 bases align to TRBD2. Trimming removed 5 bases from V and 6 bases from J; junction bases left unmatched: 10. Looked up from germline, CDR1 is PRHDT and CDR2 is FYEKMQ (reference sequence). The CDR3 extends over 15 amino acids.

The rearrangement links TRBV10-3 to TRBJ2-5, with 11 nucleotides matching TRBD2. There are 16 residues in the CDR3. Germline V gives CDR1 ENHRY, CDR2 SYGVKD. V was clipped by 6 bases and J by 5 bases; unmatched bases: 11. Here the CDR3 DNA reads TGTGCCATCAGCTCCGGGACTAGCGGACCAAGGGAGACCCAGTACTTC. It yields the protein CAISSGTSGPRETQYF.

This chain joins TRBV29-1 and TRBJ2-5, with a weak D call TRBD1 (7 bases). The CDR3 is 15 residues long. V gave up 7 bases and J gave up 5 bases, with 23 bases separating them. Looked up from germline, CDR1 is SQVTM and CDR2 is ANQGSEA. In DNA, the CDR3 is TGCAGCGGCCAAGGGGCCAGGGGGGAGAGGGAGACCCAGTACTTC. Its protein is CSGQGARGERETQYF.

The chain carries TRBV27 and TRBJ2-7; TRBD2 aligns across 8 bases. Losses at the gene ends were 2 bases for V and 5 bases for J; bases not matched to a gene: 14. Looked up from germline, CDR1 is MNHEY and CDR2 is SMNVEV (reference sequence). This CDR3 is 17 amino acids long. CDR3 nucleotide sequence: TGTGCCAGCAGTTTAGGTTTCGGGAGGGGAGGGGGGAACGAGCAGTACTTC. It specifies CASSLGFGRGGGNEQYF.

This chain links TRBV7-3 with TRBJ2-6; a weak D match, TRBD2 (6 bases). Trimming cost V 5 bases and J 3 bases, with 8 bases left between them. The CDR3 has 14 residues. CDR1 is SGHTA, CDR2 FQGTGA, per germline. Here the CDR3 reads CASSRGSGANVLTF. The CDR3 region has the DNA TGTGCCAGCAGCCGGGGGAGTGGGGCCAACGTCCTGACTTTC.

The rearrangement uses TRBV9 and TRBJ1-1; D gene unclear. Trimming removed 0 bases at V and 1 base at J, with 7 bases between. Germline V gives CDR1 SGDLS, CDR2 YYNGEE. The CDR3 has 14 amino acids. This CDR3 is CASSVVTRNTEAFF. DNA for the CDR3: TGTGCCAGCAGCGTAGTTACACGGAACACTGAAGCTTTCTTT. The variable domain in full, with the rest retrieved from reference TRBV9 and TRBJ1-1, is DSGVTQTPKHLITATGQRVTLRCSPRSGDLSVYWYQQSLDQGLQFLIQYYNGEERAKGNILERFSAQQFPDLHSELNLSSLELGDSALYFCASSVVTRNTEAFFGQGTRLTVV.